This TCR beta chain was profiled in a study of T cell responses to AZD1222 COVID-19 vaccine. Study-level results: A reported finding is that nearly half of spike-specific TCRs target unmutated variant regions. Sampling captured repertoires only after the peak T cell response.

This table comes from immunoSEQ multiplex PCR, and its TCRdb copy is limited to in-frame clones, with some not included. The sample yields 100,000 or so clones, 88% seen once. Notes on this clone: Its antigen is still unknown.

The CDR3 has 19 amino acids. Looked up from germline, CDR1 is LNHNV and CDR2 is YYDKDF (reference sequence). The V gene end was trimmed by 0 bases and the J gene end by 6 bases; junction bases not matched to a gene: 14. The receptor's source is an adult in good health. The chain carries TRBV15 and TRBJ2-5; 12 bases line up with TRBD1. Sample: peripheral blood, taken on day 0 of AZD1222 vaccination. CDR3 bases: TGTGCCACCAGCAGAGATCCTTTCACCGGGACAGGGGGCAAAAAGACCCAGTACTTC. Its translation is CATSRDPFTGTGGKKTQYF. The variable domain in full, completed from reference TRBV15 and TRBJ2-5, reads DAMVIQNPRYQVTQFGKPVTLSCSQTLNHNVMYWYQQKSSQAPKLLFHYYDKDFNNEADTPDNFQSRRPNTSFCFLDIRSPGLGDTAMYLCATSRDPFTGTGGKKTQYFGPGTRLLVL.